These 17 T cell receptor beta chains originate from one sample sequenced in a study of human T cells and chemical hapten exposure (dated by TCRdb to about 2021). The sample's time point label, decoded: pre-sensitization, week 0. The treatment or condition label, as the study defines it: therapeutic diphenylcyclopropenone sensitization with weekly scalp DPC. The library was made by RACE. The sequencing machine was a NextSeq 500. TCRdb itself trimmed the public reads at Q25 with fastp, ran MiXCR and retained productive beta chains. Rows merge per CDR3 protein into single entries with the most common DNA and genes. Within this sample are 350,000 to 400,000 distinct CDR3 sequences, with approximately 5% of them counted one time only. The ten most abundant clones make up roughly 2.6% of the sample. Specimen: whole blood, collected in connection with sensitization to the hapten diphenylcyclopropenone (DPC). The receptors originated from a woman between 45 and 60 years old with alopecia areata. Some clones in this sample may be carry-over from other donors' samples.

This clonotype was detected a few times. J is TRBJ1-3 and V is TRBV6-1; D perhaps matches TRBD1 (6 bases). CDR3 length equals 14 residues. Trimming left V 5 bases short and J 2 bases short, with 10 bases between. Germline assignment: CDR1 MNHNS and CDR2 SASEGT. The chain's CDR3 is CASSTSGAGNTIYF. The CDR3 DNA sequence: TGTGCCAGCAGTACCTCAGGGGCTGGAAACACCATATATTTT.

This clonotype was counted a few times. The genes are TRBV5-5 and TRBJ2-7; D perhaps matches TRBD2 (7 bases). Trimming took 0 bases from V and 0 from J, leaving 13 bases between them. Germline V CDR1 and CDR2: SGHKS, YYEKEE (reference sequence). This CDR3 has 16 residues. The CDR3, as DNA: TGTGCCAGCAGCTTGGAGGGGGGGACATCCTCCTACGAGCAGTACTTC. It encodes CASSLEGGTSSYEQYF.

This clonotype was detected ten times or more. CDR3 bases: TGCAGCGTTGAGGGGGGACCGACCCATGAGCAGTTCTTC. It yields the protein CSVEGGPTHEQFF. The chain carries TRBV29-1 and TRBJ2-1; perhaps TRBD2 as D (6 bases). The CDR3 is 13 amino acids. The germline CDR1 and CDR2 sequences are SQVTM and ANQGSEA. V was trimmed by 3 bases and J by 8 bases, leaving 14 bases between them.

This clonotype showed up just a few times. The V gene is TRBV15, the J gene TRBJ2-3, with D possibly being TRBD1 (6 bases). V shed 3 bases and J shed 0 bases, with 19 bases lying between them. From germline, CDR1 is LNHNV and CDR2 YYDKDF (reference sequence). CDR3 size: 18 residues. The DNA for the CDR3 is TGTGCCACCAGCAGCTTACCTTGGACAGAAAACAGCACAGATACGCAGTATTTT. It yields the protein CATSSLPWTENSTDTQYF.

This clonotype was counted at least ten times. The J gene is TRBJ2-3, the V gene TRBV6-1; possible D gene TRBD2, 6 bases. The germline CDR1 and CDR2 sequences are MNHNS and SASEGT. The CDR3 extends over 13 amino acids. V lost 6 bases and J lost 4, with 11 bases in between. The CDR3 protein is CASRGAGPDTQYF. The CDR3 DNA reads TGTGCCAGCAGGGGCGCGGGGCCAGATACGCAGTATTTT.

As to this clonotype: A much larger clone lies a single base off, so this may be a read error. The genes are TRBV29-1 and TRBJ2-7; D is uncertain. This CDR3 has 13 amino acids. Trimming stripped 8 bases from V and 5 bases from J, with 19 bases between. The germline V gene has CDR1 SQVTM and CDR2 ANQGSEA. In nucleotides, the CDR3 is TGCAGCTTTTTTCCACCAGGACGGGACGAGCAGTACTTC. Protein product: CSFFPPGRDEQYF.

This clonotype was recorded at least ten times. CDR3 sequence: CSAQEASGSHEQYF. CDR3 sequence (DNA): TGCAGTGCCCAGGAGGCTAGCGGGAGCCACGAGCAGTACTTC. The chain is built from TRBV20-1 and TRBJ2-7, with 10 bases that match TRBD2. The CDR3 covers 14 residues. V gave up 6 bases and J gave up 5 bases; unmatched junction bases: 10. CDR1 is DFQATT, CDR2 SNEGSKA, per germline (reference sequence).

This clonotype has only a few counts. J is TRBJ2-5 and V is TRBV28; 10 bases map to TRBD2. Trimming at V came to 10 bases and at J to 9 bases, leaving 8 bases not matched to a gene. The CDR3 is 12 residues long. Germline values: CDR1 MDHEN, CDR2 SYDVKM. CDR3 residues: CATRAGGPSQYF. The CDR3 nucleotides are TGTGCCACCAGAGCGGGAGGGCCGTCCCAGTACTTC.

In regard to this clonotype: Being one base from a much bigger clone, this may be a read error. The chain recombines TRBV20-1 with TRBJ2-7; 8 bases align to TRBD1. The CDR3 extends over 14 amino acids. Germline CDR1 and CDR2: DFQATT and SNEGSKA (reference sequence). V gave up 4 bases and J gave up 6 bases; unmatched junction bases: 11. The chain's CDR3 is CSATRTGRKSEQYF. As DNA, the CDR3 is TGCAGTGCTACCCGGACAGGGCGAAAATCCGAGCAGTACTTC.

This rearrangement joins TRBV7-9 to TRBJ1-1; TRBD1 might be the D (5 bases). Trimming cost V 1 base and J 3 bases, with 15 bases left between them. The CDR3 has 16 amino acids. Germline assignment: CDR1 SEHNR and CDR2 FQNEAQ (reference sequence). CDR3: CASSLVGSRGDTEAFF. The CDR3 DNA follows: TGTGCCAGCAGCTTAGTAGGTTCGAGGGGAGACACTGAAGCTTTCTTT.

This clonotype has more than one count but fewer than ten. V usage is TRBV9 and J usage is TRBJ1-2; D not certain. Germline V gives CDR1 SGDLS, CDR2 YYNGEE. The CDR3 contains 16 residues. Trimming took 3 bases from V and 3 from J, leaving 18 bases between them. Written as DNA, the CDR3 is TGTGCCAGCAGCGAGGATAGAGAGGGTTTGCACTATGGCTACACCTTC. Translation gives CASSEDREGLHYGYTF.

In its sample, this clonotype was seen many times. This chain uses TRBV10-3 with TRBJ2-5; 8 bases match TRBD1. Germline V gene lookup returns CDR1 ENHRY and CDR2 SYGVKD. J lost 6 bases, V lost 4 bases, and 7 bases had no gene match. The CDR3 extends over 14 amino acids. In nucleotides, the CDR3 is TGTGCCATCAGTGCAGCAGGGGGCAGGAAGACCCAGTACTTC. As protein: CAISAAGGRKTQYF.

This clonotype was found many times. The chain joins TRBV30 to TRBJ2-3; D possibly corresponds to TRBD2 (5 bases). V lost 0 bases, J lost 5 bases, and 9 bases lay in between. Germline-derived CDR1 and CDR2 are GTSNPN and SVGIG (reference sequence). The CDR3 spans 13 residues. CDR3 coding DNA: TGTGCCTGGAGTGTAAGGGAGAGAGATACGCAGTATTTT. As protein: CAWSVRERDTQYF.

The chain employs TRBV5-4 and TRBJ1-1, with TRBD1 identical over 7 bases. V shed 6 bases, J shed 3 bases, and the junction held 5 bases outside the gene matches. This CDR3 region has 13 residues. CDR1 is SGHNT, CDR2 YYREEE, per germline (reference sequence). The CDR3 DNA reads TGTGCCAGCACCACAACAGGGGACACTGAAGCTTTCTTT. This translates into CASTTTGDTEAFF. Full variable domain (rest looked up from reference TRBV5-4 and TRBJ1-1): ETGVTQSPTHLIKTRGQQVTLRCSSQSGHNTVSWYQQALGQGPQFIFQYYREEENGRGNFPPRFSGLQFPNYSSELNVNALELDDSALYLCASTTTGDTEAFFGQGTRLTVV.

J is TRBJ1-3 and V is TRBV3-1; TRBD1 is a possible D gene (6 bases). Per the germline V gene, CDR1 is LGHDT and CDR2 is YNNKEL (reference sequence). V lost 1 base to trimming and J lost 0 bases, with 13 bases between them. CDR3 length equals 17 residues. This chain's CDR3 is CASSQVTGALSGNTIYF. In DNA form, the CDR3 reads TGTGCCAGCAGCCAAGTGACAGGTGCCCTCTCTGGAAACACCATATATTTT. Combining the CDR3 with reference TRBV3-1 and TRBJ1-3 gives the whole variable domain DTAVSQTPKYLVTQMGNDKSIKCEQNLGHDTMYWYKQDSKKFLKIMFSYNNKELIINETVPNRFSPKSPDKAHLNLHINSLELGDSAVYFCASSQVTGALSGNTIYFGEGSWLTVV.

This clonotype was recorded a few times. V is TRBV12-3 or TRBV12-4 and J is TRBJ1-1; maybe TRBD1 (6 bases). Trimming shortened V by 5 bases and J by 3 bases, and 13 bases separated the two germline ends. The CDR3 extends over 14 amino acids. The CDR3 protein is CASSSFPGDTEAFF. The CDR3 DNA sequence: TGTGCCAGCAGTAGCTTCCCAGGGGACACTGAAGCTTTCTTT.

The rearrangement links TRBV7-9 to TRBJ1-5; weak D call: TRBD1 (6 bases). V lost 2 bases and J lost 1, with 15 bases in between. The V gene's germline CDR1 is SEHNR and CDR2 FQNEAQ (reference sequence). The CDR3 totals 17 residues. The CDR3 DNA sequence: TGTGCCAGCAGCTTAAGTACCAGGGGAATCAGCAATCAGCCCCAGCATTTT. Its protein is CASSLSTRGISNQPQHF.